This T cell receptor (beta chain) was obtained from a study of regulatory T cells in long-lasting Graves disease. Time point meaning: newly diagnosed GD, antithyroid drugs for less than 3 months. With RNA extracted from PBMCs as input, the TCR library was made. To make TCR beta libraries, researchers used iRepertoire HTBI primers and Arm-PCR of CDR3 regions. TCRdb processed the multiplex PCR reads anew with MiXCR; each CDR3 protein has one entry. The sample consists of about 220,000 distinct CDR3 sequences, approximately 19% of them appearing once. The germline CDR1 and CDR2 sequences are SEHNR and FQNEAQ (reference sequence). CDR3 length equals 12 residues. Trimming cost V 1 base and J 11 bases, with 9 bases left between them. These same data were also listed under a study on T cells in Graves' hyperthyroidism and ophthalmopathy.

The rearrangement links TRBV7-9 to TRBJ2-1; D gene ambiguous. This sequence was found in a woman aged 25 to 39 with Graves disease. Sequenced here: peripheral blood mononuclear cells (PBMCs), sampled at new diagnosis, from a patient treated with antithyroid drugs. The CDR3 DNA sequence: TGTGCCAGCAGCTTAGTGGGGTATAAGCAGTTCTTC. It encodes CASSLVGYKQFF.